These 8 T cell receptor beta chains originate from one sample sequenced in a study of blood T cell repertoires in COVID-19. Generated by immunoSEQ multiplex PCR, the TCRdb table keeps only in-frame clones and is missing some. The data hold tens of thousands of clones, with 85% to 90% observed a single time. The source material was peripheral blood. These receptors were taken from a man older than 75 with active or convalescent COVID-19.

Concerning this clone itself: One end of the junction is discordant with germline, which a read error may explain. CDR3 DNA sequence: TGTGCCAGCAGTTTGGGACTAGCGGGAACAAACACCGGGGAGCTGTTTTTT. It yields the protein CASSLGLAGTNTGELFF. The rearrangement links TRBV5-4 to TRBJ2-2, with TRBD2 identical over 13 bases. Germline CDR1 and CDR2: SGHNT and YYREEE (reference sequence). The CDR3 is 17 amino acids.

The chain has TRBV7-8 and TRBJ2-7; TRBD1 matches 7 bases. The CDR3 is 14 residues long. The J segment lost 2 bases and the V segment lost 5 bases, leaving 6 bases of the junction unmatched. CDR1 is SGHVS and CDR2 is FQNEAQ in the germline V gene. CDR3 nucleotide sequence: TGTGCCAGCAGCCCGGGACAGACAGCCTACGAGCAGTACTTC. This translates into CASSPGQTAYEQYF. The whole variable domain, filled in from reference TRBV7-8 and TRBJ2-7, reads GAGVSQSPRYKVAKRGQDVALRCDPISGHVSLFWYQQALGQGPEFLTYFQNEAQLDKSGLPSDRFFAERPEGSVSTLKIQRTQQEDSAVYLCASSPGQTAYEQYFGPGTRLTVT.

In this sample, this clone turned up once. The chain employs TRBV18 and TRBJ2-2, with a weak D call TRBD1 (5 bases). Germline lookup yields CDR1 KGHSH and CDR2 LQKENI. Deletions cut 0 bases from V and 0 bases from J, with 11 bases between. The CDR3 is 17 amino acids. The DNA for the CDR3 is TGTGCCAGCTCACCACCCGGGTCCAGGGCGAACACCGGGGAGCTGTTTTTT. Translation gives CASSPPGSRANTGELFF.

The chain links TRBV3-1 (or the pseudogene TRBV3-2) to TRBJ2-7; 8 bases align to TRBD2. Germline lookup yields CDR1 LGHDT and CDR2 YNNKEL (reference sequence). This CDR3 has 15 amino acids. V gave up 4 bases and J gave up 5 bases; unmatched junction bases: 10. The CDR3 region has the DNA TGTGCCAGCAGCCTTCTGGTGCGGGGGGTCCACGAGCAGTACTTC. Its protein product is CASSLLVRGVHEQYF.

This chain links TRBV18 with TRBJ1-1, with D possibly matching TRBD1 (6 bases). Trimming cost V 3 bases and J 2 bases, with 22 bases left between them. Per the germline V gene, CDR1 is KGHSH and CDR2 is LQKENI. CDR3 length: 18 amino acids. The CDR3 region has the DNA TGTGCCAGCTCACCGAACCCCATCAACAGGGTATTCAACACTGAAGCTTTCTTT. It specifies CASSPNPINRVFNTEAFF.

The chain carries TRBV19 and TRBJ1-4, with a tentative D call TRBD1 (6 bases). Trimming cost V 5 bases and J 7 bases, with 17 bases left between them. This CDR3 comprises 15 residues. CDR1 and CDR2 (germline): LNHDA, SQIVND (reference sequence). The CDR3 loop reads CASSGQGFGIEKLFF. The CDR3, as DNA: TGTGCCAGTAGTGGGCAGGGGTTCGGAATTGAAAAACTGTTTTTT.

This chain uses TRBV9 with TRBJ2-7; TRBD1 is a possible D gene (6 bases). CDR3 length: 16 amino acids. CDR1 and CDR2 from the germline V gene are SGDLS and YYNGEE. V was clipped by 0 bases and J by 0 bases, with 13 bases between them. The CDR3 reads CASSVAAGTNSYEQYF. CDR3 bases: TGTGCCAGCAGCGTAGCCGCCGGGACAAACTCCTACGAGCAGTACTTC.

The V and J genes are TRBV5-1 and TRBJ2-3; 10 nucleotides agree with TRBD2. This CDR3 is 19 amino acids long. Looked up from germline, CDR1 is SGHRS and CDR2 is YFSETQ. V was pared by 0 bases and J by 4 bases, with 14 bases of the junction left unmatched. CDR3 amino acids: CASSLAGSGGPNSPDTQYF. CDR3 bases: TGCGCCAGCAGCTTGGCCGGTAGCGGGGGGCCTAATTCCCCAGATACGCAGTATTTT. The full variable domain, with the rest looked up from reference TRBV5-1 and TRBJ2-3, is KAGVTQTPRYLIKTRGQQVTLSCSPISGHRSVSWYQQTPGQGLQFLFEYFSETQRNKGNFPGRFSGRQFSNSRSEMNVSTLELGDSALYLCASSLAGSGGPNSPDTQYFGPGTRLTVL.